The 18 T cell receptor beta chains below were found in one sample sequenced in a study of blood T cell repertoires in COVID-19. Sequencing used immunoSEQ multiplex PCR; TCRdb keeps in-frame clones, though not all of them. The sample records around 300,000 clones, roughly 85% being singletons. Sequencing input: PBMCs or T cells enriched from blood (not recorded which). These receptors all come from a woman aged 45-65 years who had recovered from COVID-19.

The chain combines TRBV9 with TRBJ1-6, with D perhaps matching TRBD1 (5 bases). The CDR3 spans 16 residues. CDR1 and CDR2 from the germline V gene are SGDLS and YYNGEE. V gave up 3 bases and J gave up 10 bases, with 20 bases separating them. The CDR3 spells CASSASGWEVGSPLHF. The CDR3, as DNA: TGTGCCAGCAGCGCCTCAGGGTGGGAGGTTGGATCACCCCTCCACTTT.

The gene calls are TRBV7-3 and TRBJ2-7; D perhaps matches TRBD1 (6 bases). Per germline, CDR1 SGHTA and CDR2 FQGTGA. There are 13 residues in the CDR3. The V end was cut by 4 bases, the J end by 4 bases, with 11 bases between. As DNA, the CDR3 is TGTGCCAGCAGCTATCAGCAGGGGTACGAGCAGTACTTC. Translation: CASSYQQGYEQYF.

In the case of this clone: Other nucleotide sequences from this sample produce the same CDR3. The chain combines TRBV9 with TRBJ2-5; D possibly corresponds to TRBD1 (6 bases). From germline, CDR1 is SGDLS and CDR2 YYNGEE. This CDR3 is built from 14 residues. Between the trimmed V and J ends, which lost 2 bases and 5 bases, there was a span of 13 bases. The CDR3 region is CASSVRQDQETQYF. CDR3 in DNA: TGTGCCAGCAGCGTGCGACAGGATCAGGAGACCCAGTACTTC.

The chain couples TRBV19 to TRBJ1-1; unclear D gene. V shed 2 bases and J shed 2 bases, with 12 bases lying between them. This CDR3 comprises 15 residues. Germline-derived CDR1 and CDR2 are LNHDA and SQIVND (reference sequence). The CDR3 bases are TGTGCCAGTAGTATAAGTGAGACGGGAAACACTGAAGCTTTCTTT. Protein: CASSISETGNTEAFF.

This clone occurred once. The J gene is TRBJ2-5, the V gene TRBV7-2; the match to TRBD2 covers 12 bases. Germline lookup yields CDR1 SGHTA and CDR2 FQGNSA. With 4 bases clipped from V and 2 bases from J, the junction kept 2 bases outside the gene matches. The CDR3 length is 15 residues. CDR3: CASSWTSGIQETQYF. CDR3 in DNA: TGTGCCAGCAGCTGGACTAGCGGGATTCAAGAGACCCAGTACTTC. Together with reference TRBV7-2 and TRBJ2-5, the CDR3 gives the full variable domain: GAGVSQSPSNKVTEKGKDVELRCDPISGHTALYWYRQSLGQGLEFLIYFQGNSAPDKSGLPSDRFSAERTGGSVSTLTIQRTQQEDSAVYLCASSWTSGIQETQYFGPGTRLLVL.

This clone was seen a single time. This chain links TRBV6-5 with TRBJ1-4, with D perhaps matching TRBD1 (6 bases). Deletions cut 5 bases from V and 3 bases from J, with 13 bases between. This CDR3 contains 15 residues. CDR1 and CDR2 from the germline V gene are MNHEY and SVGAGI. The CDR3 nucleotides are TGTGCCAGCAGTAACAGGGCGTCTGCTAATGAAAAACTGTTTTTT. Protein: CASSNRASANEKLFF.

The chain links TRBV19 to TRBJ2-7; D not resolved. Germline V gene data show CDR1 as LNHDA and CDR2 as SQIVND (reference sequence). This CDR3 is built from 13 residues. V lost 4 bases and J 3 bases, leaving 10 bases between the germline ends. The CDR3: CASSTRRGYEQYF. DNA of the CDR3: TGTGCCAGTAGTACCCGCCGAGGCTACGAGCAGTACTTC.

The chain employs TRBV5-5 and TRBJ2-7; the D gene is possibly TRBD1 (6 bases). This CDR3 comprises 15 residues. CDR1 and CDR2 from the germline V gene are SGHKS and YYEKEE (reference sequence). Deletions cut 4 bases from V and 2 bases from J, with 16 bases between. The CDR3 sequence: CASSRRQESTYEQYF. The CDR3 region has the DNA TGTGCCAGCAGCAGGAGACAGGAGTCTACCTACGAGCAGTACTTC.

In this sample, this clone turned up once. V gene TRBV7-6 combines with J gene TRBJ2-7; 8 bases match TRBD2. J was trimmed by 0 bases and V by 2 bases; bases with no gene match: 6. Germline V CDR1 and CDR2: SGHVS, FNYEAQ. The CDR3 consists of 16 residues. CDR3 in DNA: TGTGCCAGCAGCTTACGGCGGGGGGAAAGCTCCTACGAGCAGTACTTC. Translated: CASSLRRGESSYEQYF.

This chain links TRBV6-5 with TRBJ2-1; 9 bases are shared with TRBD2. Germline V CDR1 and CDR2: MNHEY, SVGAGI. V trimming: 2 bases; J trimming: 4 bases; junction bases outside the gene matches: 6. The CDR3 loop spans 16 amino acids. CDR3 nucleotides: TGTGCCAGCAGTTACGACGGCGGGAGGGGGTACAATGAGCAGTTCTTC. Encoded protein: CASSYDGGRGYNEQFF.

This clone was recorded once. The chain combines TRBV18 with TRBJ2-3, with 7 bases aligning to TRBD1. Germline CDR1 is KGHSH and CDR2 is LQKENI. CDR3 length: 13 residues. V dropped 4 bases and J dropped 5; count of bases not matched to a gene: 3. The CDR3 loop reads CASSLRQGDTQYF. CDR3 nucleotide sequence: TGTGCCAGCTCACTCCGACAGGGAGATACGCAGTATTTT.

This chain connects TRBV28 to TRBJ2-7; TRBD2 matches at 7 bases. The CDR3 totals 14 residues. V shed 5 bases and J 6 bases; nucleotides not matched to a gene: 10. Germline assignment: CDR1 MDHEN and CDR2 SYDVKM. The CDR3 DNA sequence: TGTGCCAGCAGTGGGCCCGGGACTAACGTCGAGCAGTACTTC. Amino acid sequence: CASSGPGTNVEQYF.

The chain uses TRBV7-2 and TRBJ2-3; D may be TRBD2 (5 bases). Germline V gives CDR1 SGHTA, CDR2 FQGNSA. Trimming removed 5 bases from V and 3 bases from J, with 12 bases in between. This CDR3 is built from 14 residues. CDR3 region: CASSADSFTDTQYF. The CDR3 DNA sequence: TGTGCCAGCAGCGCGGACTCGTTTACAGATACGCAGTATTTT.

The chain joins TRBV7-2 to TRBJ2-5, with 11 bases fitting TRBD2. The CDR3 consists of 15 residues. Trimming cost V 4 bases and J 3 bases; bases outside gene matches: 4. Germline values: CDR1 SGHTA, CDR2 FQGNSA. CDR3 protein: CASSWTLAGEETQYF. CDR3 coding DNA: TGTGCCAGCAGCTGGACACTAGCGGGGGAAGAGACCCAGTACTTC. The full variable domain, completed using reference TRBV7-2 and TRBJ2-5, is GAGVSQSPSNKVTEKGKDVELRCDPISGHTALYWYRQSLGQGLEFLIYFQGNSAPDKSGLPSDRFSAERTGGSVSTLTIQRTQQEDSAVYLCASSWTLAGEETQYFGPGTRLLVL.

V usage is TRBV9 and J usage is TRBJ2-2; D remains unclear. From germline, CDR1 is SGDLS and CDR2 YYNGEE. This CDR3 is built from 15 residues. V was cut by 4 bases and J by 0 bases, with 10 bases left in between. CDR3 protein: CASSPRVANTGELFF. CDR3 DNA: TGTGCCAGCAGCCCAAGAGTTGCGAACACCGGGGAGCTGTTTTTT.

The CDR3 here is CASCYSGTGYNEQFF. The CDR3, as DNA: TGTGCCAGCTGCTATAGCGGGACCGGATACAATGAGCAGTTCTTC. The rearrangement uses TRBV2 and TRBJ2-1; 8 bases line up with TRBD2. There are 15 residues in the CDR3. After removal of 8 bases from V and 4 bases from J, the junction contained 10 bases not matched to a gene. CDR1 and CDR2 (germline): SNHLY, FYNNEI. The full variable domain, in which reference TRBV2 and TRBJ2-1 provide the parts outside the CDR3, is EPEVTQTPSHQVTQMGQEVILRCVPISNHLYFYWYRQILGQKVEFLVSFYNNEISEKSEIFDDQFSVERPDGSNFTLKIRSTKLEDSAMYFCASCYSGTGYNEQFFGPGTRLTVL.

This chain connects TRBV3-1 (or the pseudogene TRBV3-2) to TRBJ2-7; 7 nucleotides match TRBD2. With V trimmed by 5 bases and J by 6 bases, 13 bases remained unmatched. CDR3 length: 15 amino acids. Germline values: CDR1 LGHDT, CDR2 YNNKEL (reference sequence). This CDR3 reads CASSKPGGYTSEQYF. The DNA of the CDR3 is TGTGCCAGCAGCAAACCGGGAGGCTACACTTCCGAGCAGTACTTC.

This rearrangement joins TRBV4-1 to TRBJ1-5; D ambiguous. Germline assignment: CDR1 MGHRA and CDR2 YSYEKL. V was trimmed by 1 base and J by 7 bases, leaving 8 bases between them. The CDR3 is made up of 13 amino acids. The CDR3 spells CASSQGEDQPQHF. The DNA of the CDR3 is TGCGCCAGCAGCCAAGGGGAGGACCAGCCCCAGCATTTT.